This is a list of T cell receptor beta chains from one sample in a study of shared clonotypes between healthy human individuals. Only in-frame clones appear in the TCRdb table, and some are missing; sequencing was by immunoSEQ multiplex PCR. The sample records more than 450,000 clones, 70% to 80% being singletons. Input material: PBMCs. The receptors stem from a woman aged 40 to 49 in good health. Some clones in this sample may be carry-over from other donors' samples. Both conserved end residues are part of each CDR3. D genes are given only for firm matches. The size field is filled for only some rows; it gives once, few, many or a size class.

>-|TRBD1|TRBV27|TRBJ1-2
TGTGCCAGCTCGCCGGGACAGGGGGCTTGGGGCTACACCTTC
CASSPGQGAWGYTF
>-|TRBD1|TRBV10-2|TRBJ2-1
TGCGCCAGCAGCAGGGACAGGGGACTAAACAAGCATGAGAAGCACTACAATGAGCAGTTCTTC
CASSRDRGLNKHEKHYNEQFF
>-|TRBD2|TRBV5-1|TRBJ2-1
TGCGCCAGCAGCGCCACGGGACTAGCCGGCAATGAGCAGTTCTTC
CASSATGLAGNEQFF
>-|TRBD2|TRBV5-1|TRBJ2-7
TGCGCCAGCAGCTTGGTCGGGAGGGCCTCCTACGAGCAGTACTTC
CASSLVGRASYEQYF
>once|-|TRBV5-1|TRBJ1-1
TGCGCCAGCAGCTTGGAAGGGCCGGCCACTGAAGCTTTCTTT
CASSLEGPATEAFF
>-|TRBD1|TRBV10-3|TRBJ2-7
TGTGCCATCAGTGGGGGACAGGGGGCGAGGGACGAGCAGTACTTC
CAISGGQGARDEQYF
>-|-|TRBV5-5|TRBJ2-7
TGTGCCAGCAGCTTGGGGGCAGGGCACTACGAGCAGTACTTC
CASSLGAGHYEQYF
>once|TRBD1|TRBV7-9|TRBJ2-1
TGTGCCAGCAGAGAGGGACAGCCGAGCTCCTACAATGAGCAGTTCTTC
CASREGQPSSYNEQFF
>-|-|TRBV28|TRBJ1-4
TGTGCCAGCAGTCAGAGAGATGAAAAACTGTTTTTT
CASSQRDEKLFF
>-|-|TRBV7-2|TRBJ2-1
TGTGCCAGCAGCTTAAGGCGGCGGGCTCCCTACAATGAGCAGTTCTTC
CASSLRRRAPYNEQFF
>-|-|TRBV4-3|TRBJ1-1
TGCGCCAGCAGCCAATTTGGGGGACAATTGAACACTGAAGCTTTCTTT
CASSQFGGQLNTEAFF
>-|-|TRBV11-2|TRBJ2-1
TGTGCCAGCCTGTCGGGGTTCAGCAATGAGCAGTTCTTC
CASLSGFSNEQFF
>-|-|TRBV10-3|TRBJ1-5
TGTGCCATCAGTGAGGGGATTTCGGGAAATCAGCCCCAGCATTTT
CAISEGISGNQPQHF
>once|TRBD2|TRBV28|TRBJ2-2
TGTGCCAGCAGTTTATATATCGGGCTAGCGGGAGCCGAGGCCGGGGAGCTGTTTTTT
CASSLYIGLAGAEAGELFF
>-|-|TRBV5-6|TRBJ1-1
TGTGCCAGCAGTTGGGGAGGCACTGAAGCTTTCTTT
CASSWGGTEAFF
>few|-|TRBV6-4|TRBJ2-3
TGTGCCAGCAGTGGGGGAGCGGCAGATACGCAGTATTTT
CASSGGAADTQYF
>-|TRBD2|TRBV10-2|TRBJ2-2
TGCGCCAGCAGTGCACTAGCGGATACGAACACCGGGGAGCTGTTTTTT
CASSALADTNTGELFF
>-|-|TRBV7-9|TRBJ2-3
TGTGCCAGCAGTTCAACCGGGACTAGCACAGATACGCAGTATTTT
CASSSTGTSTDTQYF
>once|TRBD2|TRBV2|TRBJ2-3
TGTGCCAGCAGTGATAGAACGGGAGGGCCCGCAGATACGCAGTATTTT
CASSDRTGGPADTQYF
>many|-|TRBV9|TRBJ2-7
TGTGCCAGCAGCTCCAGCCAGGGGTCGAGGGAGCAGTACTTC
CASSSSQGSREQYF
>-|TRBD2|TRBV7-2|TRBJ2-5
TGTGCCAGCAGCTTAGGGGTAGCGGGAGTAGAGACCCAGTACTTC
CASSLGVAGVETQYF
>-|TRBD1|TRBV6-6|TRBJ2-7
TGTGCCAGCAGCGACGGGACAGGGGGCTCCTACGAGCAGTACTTC
CASSDGTGGSYEQYF
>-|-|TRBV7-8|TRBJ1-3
TGTGCCAGCAGCTTAGGGGGAGGAAACACCATATATTTT
CASSLGGGNTIYF
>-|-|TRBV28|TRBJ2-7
TGTGCCAGCAGTTTAGTTAGCGTCTACGAGCAGTACTTC
CASSLVSVYEQYF
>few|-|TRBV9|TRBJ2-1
TGTGCCAGCAGCGAAAACGCTGGAGGGACCGCCGAGCAGTTCTTC
CASSENAGGTAEQFF
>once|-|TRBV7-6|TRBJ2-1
TGTGCCAGCAGCTTATGGCAGGGGCTGGCCGATGAGCAGTTCTTC
CASSLWQGLADEQFF
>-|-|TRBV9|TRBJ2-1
TGTGCCAGCAGCCCGGCTAGTGGAGGAGGGAGCTCCTACAATGAGCAGTTCTTC
CASSPASGGGSSYNEQFF
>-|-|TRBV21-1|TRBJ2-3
TGTGCCAGCAGCAAAGCGGGACTAGCGGGAGTAGAAAGCACAGATACGCAGTATTTT
CASSKAGLAGVESTDTQYF
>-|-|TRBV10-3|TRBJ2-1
TGTGCCATCAGTGGCGCAACCACCTACAATGAGCAGTTCTTC
CAISGATTYNEQFF
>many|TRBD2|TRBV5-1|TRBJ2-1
TGCGCCAGCAGCTTAACTAGCGGGAGGGCCCCCTACAATGAGCAGTTCTTC
CASSLTSGRAPYNEQFF
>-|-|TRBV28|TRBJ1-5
TGTGCCAGCAGTTTAACCCATCCCCAGCAGCCCCAGCATTTT
CASSLTHPQQPQHF
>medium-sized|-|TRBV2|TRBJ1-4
TGTGCCAGCATCTCAACAGGGGAAAAACTGTTTTTT
CASISTGEKLFF
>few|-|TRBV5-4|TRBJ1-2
TGTGCCAGCAGCTTTTGGGGCAGAACTAACTATGGCTACACCTTC
CASSFWGRTNYGYTF
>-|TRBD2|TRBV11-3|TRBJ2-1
TGTGCCAGCAGCTTAAACGGCGGGAGGGCCAATGAGCAGTTCTTC
CASSLNGGRANEQFF
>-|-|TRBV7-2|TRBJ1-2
TGTGCCAGCAGCTTATTCGCCGACATCGGAGGCTACACCTTC
CASSLFADIGGYTF
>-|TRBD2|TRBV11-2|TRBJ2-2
TGTGCCAGCAGCTTAGGGTCCCGGGAGGGCAACACCGGGGAGCTGTTTTTT
CASSLGSREGNTGELFF
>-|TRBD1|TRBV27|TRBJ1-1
TGTGCCAGCAGACCTGGCAGGGGGCTTGGGGTTAGGACTGAAGCTTTCTTT
CASRPGRGLGVRTEAFF
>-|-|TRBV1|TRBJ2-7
TGCACCAGCAGCCAAGGGGACTACGAGCAGTACTTC
CTSSQGDYEQYF
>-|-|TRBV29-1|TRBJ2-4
TGCAGCGTTGAGCAGGGGAGGTACATTCAGTACTTC
CSVEQGRYIQYF
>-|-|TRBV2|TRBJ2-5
TGTGCCAGTACCAAGATCCGGGAGGAGACCCAGTACTTC
CASTKIREETQYF
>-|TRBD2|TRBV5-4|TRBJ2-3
TGTGCCAGCAGCTTGTGGCGGGAGTCAGATACGCAGTATTTT
CASSLWRESDTQYF
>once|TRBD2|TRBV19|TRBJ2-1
TGTGCCAGTAGGGCTAGCGGGAGCCACAATGAGCAGTTCTTC
CASRASGSHNEQFF